This passage covers 20 T cell receptor beta chains from one sample sequenced in a study of blood T cell repertoires in COVID-19. This table comes from immunoSEQ multiplex PCR, and its TCRdb copy is limited to in-frame clones, with some not included. The sample has under 300,000 clones; about 81% are singletons. Material: peripheral blood. The origin of the receptors is a human donor with COVID-19, enrolled during active disease. The donor label of this sample is uncertain.

V is TRBV28 and J is TRBJ2-7; D is perhaps TRBD2 (6 bases). The CDR3 extends over 12 amino acids. Germline CDR1 reads MDHEN; CDR2 reads SYDVKM. Trimming pared 5 bases from V and 2 bases from J, leaving 7 bases between. CDR3: CASSAGTYEQYF. The CDR3 DNA reads as TGTGCCAGCAGTGCGGGGACCTACGAGCAGTACTTC.

The J gene is TRBJ1-1, the V gene TRBV27; D is possibly TRBD1 (5 bases). The germline V gene encodes CDR1 MNHEY and CDR2 SMNVEV (reference sequence). The CDR3 is made up of 15 amino acids. Deletions cut 6 bases from V and 1 base from J, with 15 bases between. The CDR3 DNA is TGTGCCAGCAGCCCCATGGGGCTCGGGAACACTGAAGCTTTCTTT. Translated: CASSPMGLGNTEAFF.

This clone was detected only once. The chain carries TRBV28 and TRBJ1-1, with D maybe TRBD1 (6 bases). V was pared by 3 bases and J by 1 base, with 15 bases between. CDR3 length equals 16 residues. Germline CDR1 and CDR2: MDHEN and SYDVKM. The CDR3, as DNA: TGTGCCAGCAGTTTTGGGGACACCAGAACGAACACTGAAGCTTTCTTT. Its translation: CASSFGDTRTNTEAFF.

V usage is TRBV29-1 and J usage is TRBJ2-7; the match to TRBD2 covers 9 bases. This CDR3 is built from 13 residues. Germline CDR1 SQVTM, CDR2 ANQGSEA. The DNA for the CDR3 is TGCAGTCTTCTGGGGCGGGAGGGTGTAGGGCAGTACTTC. It is translated as CSLLGREGVGQYF.

The chain is built from TRBV27 and TRBJ1-3; a weak D match, TRBD1 (5 bases). The V and J ends lost 4 bases and 0 bases respectively, with 13 bases between them. The CDR3 sequence is 16 residues long. Germline V gives CDR1 MNHEY, CDR2 SMNVEV (reference sequence). CDR3 in DNA: TGTGCCAGCAGTTGGGGGGGACCGAACTCTGGAAACACCATATATTTT. It is translated as CASSWGGPNSGNTIYF.

V usage is TRBV7-2 and J usage is TRBJ2-2; D gene unclear. Trimming cost V 5 bases and J 5 bases, with 18 bases left between them. Per the germline V gene, CDR1 is SGHTA and CDR2 is FQGNSA. The CDR3 extends over 16 amino acids. The CDR3 sequence is CASSPQTSSLTGELFF. The CDR3 DNA sequence: TGTGCCAGCAGCCCCCAAACTTCGAGTTTAACCGGGGAGCTGTTTTTT.

This chain joins TRBV24-1 and TRBJ2-1, with D maybe TRBD1 (6 bases). V shed 3 bases and J shed 8 bases, with 16 bases lying between them. Germline values: CDR1 KGHDR, CDR2 SFDVKD. The CDR3 totals 15 residues. For the CDR3, the DNA is TGTGCCACCAGTGATCCCCTCAGGGGATCTGATGAGCAGTTCTTC. This gives the protein CATSDPLRGSDEQFF.

V is TRBV12-5 and J is TRBJ2-6; 9 nucleotides agree with TRBD1. Germline V CDR1 and CDR2: LGHNT, FRNRAP. The ends lost 2 bases at V and 4 bases at J; junction bases unmatched: 15. This CDR3 is built from 20 residues. The CDR3 DNA reads TGTGCTAGTGGTTTGCCCCTGGGGGGACAGGGAAATTCCGGGGCCAACGTCCTGACTTTC. Its protein is CASGLPLGGQGNSGANVLTF.

This clone has a handful of counts. The rearrangement links TRBV7-3 to TRBJ2-5; D may be TRBD2 (5 bases). Germline CDR1 and CDR2: SGHTA and FQGTGA. The V end lost 5 bases, the J end lost 1 base, and 11 bases lay between the germline ends. This CDR3 region has 14 residues. CDR3 protein: CASSMVAGQETQYF. DNA of the CDR3: TGTGCCAGCAGCATGGTGGCGGGCCAAGAGACCCAGTACTTC. Using reference TRBV7-3 and TRBJ2-5 for the parts outside the CDR3, the full variable domain is GAGVSQTPSNKVTEKGKYVELRCDPISGHTALYWYRQSLGQGPEFLIYFQGTGAADDSGLPNDRFFAVRPEGSVSTLKIQRTERGDSAVYLCASSMVAGQETQYFGPGTRLLVL.

This chain uses TRBV29-1 with TRBJ2-1, with TRBD2 matching over 7 bases. V lost 6 bases, J lost 5 bases, and 22 bases stayed unmatched. CDR1 SQVTM and CDR2 ANQGSEA come from the germline V gene. The CDR3 sequence is 18 residues long. The CDR3 sequence is CSVGGRAGVFMPHNEQFF. The CDR3 DNA reads as TGCAGCGTGGGGGGTCGGGCGGGAGTTTTTATGCCCCACAATGAGCAGTTCTTC.

The CDR3 loop reads CASSIQGNSGANVLTF. CDR3 in DNA: TGTGCCAGTAGTATCCAGGGAAACTCTGGGGCCAACGTCCTGACTTTC. The V and J genes are TRBV19 and TRBJ2-6, with a possible D match to TRBD1 (5 bases). Germline-derived CDR1 and CDR2 are LNHDA and SQIVND (reference sequence). The CDR3 runs to 16 residues. Trimming shortened V by 3 bases and J by 0 bases, and 9 bases separated the two germline ends.

The chain is built from TRBV28 and TRBJ2-1; D is uncertain. This CDR3 spans 13 amino acids. Trimming pared 10 bases from V and 0 bases from J, leaving 10 bases between. Germline CDR1 reads MDHEN; CDR2 reads SYDVKM. CDR3 coding DNA: TGTGCCATCCAGCGATCCTCCTACAATGAGCAGTTCTTC. Translating gives CAIQRSSYNEQFF.

This clone came up a few times. This chain links TRBV6-4 with TRBJ1-1, with TRBD1 as a possible D gene (5 bases). Per germline, CDR1 MRHNA and CDR2 SNTAGT. The V end was cut by 6 bases, the J end by 0 bases, with 8 bases between. This CDR3 is built from 13 residues. The CDR3 loop reads CASSETVNTEAFF. CDR3 in DNA: TGTGCCAGCAGCGAGACAGTGAACACTGAAGCTTTCTTT.

A single count supports this clone. J is TRBJ2-7 and V is TRBV29-1; TRBD2 is a possible D gene (6 bases). V was clipped by 5 bases and J by 7 bases, with 21 bases between them. Germline loops: CDR1 SQVTM, CDR2 ANQGSEA. This CDR3 is built from 14 residues. CDR3 nucleotide sequence: TGCAGCGTTAACTCCCCCACGGGAGTGGAGGAGCAGTACTTC. Translation gives CSVNSPTGVEEQYF.

This clone has a single count. The genes are TRBV5-1 and TRBJ2-3, with 7 bases aligning to TRBD2. Trimming cost V 4 bases and J 0 bases; bases outside gene matches: 17. Germline V lookup: CDR1 SGHRS, CDR2 YFSETQ. The CDR3 runs 19 residues. The CDR3 loop is CASSTDPIASSGSTDTQYF. In DNA, the CDR3 is TGCGCCAGCAGCACCGACCCCATTGCCTCTAGCGGAAGCACAGATACGCAGTATTTT.

This chain links TRBV3-1 (or the pseudogene TRBV3-2) with TRBJ1-2; the D gene is possibly TRBD1 (6 bases). This CDR3 comprises 14 residues. Germline CDR1 LGHDT, CDR2 YNNKEL (reference sequence). V was cut by 5 bases and J by 3 bases, with 13 bases left in between. DNA of the CDR3: TGTGCCAGCAGCTCAGGGGCGACTCACTATGGCTACACCTTC. Protein product: CASSSGATHYGYTF.

The chain is built from TRBV4-1 and TRBJ2-5, with D possibly TRBD1 on 6 matching bases. Trimming shortened V by 0 bases and J by 2 bases, and 13 bases separated the two germline ends. There are 16 residues in the CDR3. Germline V lookup: CDR1 MGHRA, CDR2 YSYEKL. As DNA, the CDR3 is TGCGCCAGCAGCCAAGATTGGGCAGGGGAACAAGAGACCCAGTACTTC. Protein: CASSQDWAGEQETQYF.

The gene calls are TRBV5-6 and TRBJ2-7; possible D gene TRBD1, 6 bases. Germline-derived CDR1 and CDR2 are SGHDT and YYEEEE. The CDR3 spans 13 residues. Trimming shortened V by 1 base and J by 3 bases, and 8 bases separated the two germline ends. The CDR3 DNA reads TGTGCCAGCAGCTTGACAGGGAGCTACGAGCAGTACTTC. It encodes CASSLTGSYEQYF.

The chain couples TRBV30 to TRBJ1-2, with 7 positions matching TRBD1. Germline assignment: CDR1 GTSNPN and CDR2 SVGIG (reference sequence). J was trimmed by 4 bases and V by 2 bases; bases with no gene match: 4. The CDR3 covers 13 residues. The chain's CDR3 is CAWSPTGVYGYTF. CDR3 DNA sequence: TGTGCCTGGAGTCCCACAGGGGTCTATGGCTACACCTTC. Combining the CDR3 with reference TRBV30 and TRBJ1-2 gives the whole variable domain SQTIHQWPATLVQPVGSPLSLECTVEGTSNPNLYWYRQAAGRGLQLLFYSVGIGQISSEVPQNLSASRPQDRQFILSSKKLLLSDSGFYLCAWSPTGVYGYTFGSGTRLTVV.

The gene calls are TRBV19 and TRBJ1-6; 9 positions agree with TRBD1. This CDR3 is 15 amino acids long. The germline V gene has CDR1 LNHDA and CDR2 SQIVND (reference sequence). The trim removed 5 bases at V and 14 bases at J, leaving 13 bases unmatched. The chain's CDR3 is CASSPRTGVGSSLHF. Here the CDR3 DNA reads TGTGCCAGTAGTCCTCGGACAGGGGTCGGTTCTTCCCTCCACTTT.